Sequencing of this T cell receptor beta chain was carried out in a study of monozygotic twins with inflammatory bowel disease. TCRdb re-called the 5' RACE reads; one entry per CDR3 protein, DNA not given. This sample's clone table lists around 450,000 distinct CDR3 sequences. This CDR3 has 15 amino acids. CDR1 and CDR2 (germline): SEHNR, FQNEAQ (reference sequence). Whole-study findings and limits: Repertoire similarity did not separate concordant from discordant twins, possibly from limited power. Twins with IBD had fewer clonotypes in common with others than healthy twins, particularly during disease activity. Lower TCRbeta diversity (inverse Simpson) was seen in IBD patients than in healthy co-twins.

A note on this clonotype: Its specificity is not known.

The sequence came from a human donor with ulcerative colitis or Crohn's disease, or a healthy co-twin of an affected twin (not recorded which). The sample consisted of blood. The chain carries TRBV7-9 and TRBJ2-1; the TCRdb call, TRBD2, lacks DNA for checking. CDR3 protein: CASSPSGLAYNEQFF.